This TCR beta chain is from a study of blood T cells in healthy people across ages. Looking at the study overall: The capture of about one barcoded beta molecule per two T cells was achieved by template switching.

Notes on the study in general: Across the age range, TCR beta diversity per million T cells fell in a roughly linear way. A conclusive naive versus antigen-experienced comparison was prevented by the unsorted PBMCs.

Samples had at least 7 million PBMCs isolated from them. The CDR3 runs to 13 residues. Trimming shortened V by 4 bases and J by 4 bases, and 7 bases separated the two germline ends. Germline-derived CDR1 and CDR2 are LGHNA and YNFKEQ. On this clonotype itself: Its antigen is undetermined.

Using a J-beta primer mix together with a sample-barcoded 5' primer, a second PCR was run for about 6 to 12 cycles. A single record per CDR3 protein comes from TCRdb applying MiXCR to the 5' RACE reads. The repertoire holds about 650,000 distinct CDR3 sequences, with 52% as singletons. The V gene is TRBV4-2, the J gene TRBJ1-4; D unresolved. Input material: blood. The TCR comes from a woman of 80 years or more in good health. The chain's CDR3 is CASSPRSNEKLFF. The CDR3 DNA reads TGTGCCAGCAGCCCCCGAAGTAATGAAAAACTGTTTTTT.